One sample yielded the 12 T cell receptor beta chains listed below, sequenced in a study of CD8 T cells in ankylosing spondylitis. TCRdb re-called the 5' RACE reads through MiXCR, storing one row per CDR3 protein. This sample carries under 300,000 distinct CDR3 sequences, 8.6% of them seen once, and the ten largest clones take about 6.5%. Sequenced input: blood, either unsorted or a sorted T cell fraction (not recorded which). All receptors derive from a male donor with ankylosing spondylitis or in good health (not recorded which).

The chain combines TRBV4-2 with TRBJ2-3; D unresolved. The CDR3 covers 14 residues. Germline V lookup: CDR1 LGHNA, CDR2 YNFKEQ. Trimming stripped 0 bases from V and 3 bases from J, with 7 bases between. The CDR3 nucleotides read TGTGCCAGCAGCCAAGATACGAGGACAGATACGCAGTATTTT. Translation gives CASSQDTRTDTQYF.

This clonotype has more than one count but fewer than ten. The V gene is TRBV20-1, the J gene TRBJ1-1, with D perhaps TRBD1 (6 bases). Trimming pared 1 base from V and 4 bases from J, leaving 13 bases between. CDR1 and CDR2 from the germline V gene are DFQATT and SNEGSKA (reference sequence). CDR3 size: 14 residues. The CDR3 DNA sequence: TGCAGTGCTAGAGCCAAGCAGGGGCCCACTGAAGCTTTCTTT. Protein product: CSARAKQGPTEAFF.

This clonotype showed up many times. The chain recombines TRBV20-1 with TRBJ2-5; D is possibly TRBD1 or TRBD2 (5 bases each). CDR3 length: 12 residues. Germline lookup yields CDR1 DFQATT and CDR2 SNEGSKA (reference sequence). CDR3: CRPTGPQETQYF. The CDR3 bases are TGCAGGCCTACGGGACCCCAAGAGACCCAGTACTTC.

V gene TRBV7-6 combines with J gene TRBJ2-5; D could derive from TRBD1 or TRBD2 (5 bases each). Germline-derived CDR1 and CDR2 are SGHVS and FNYEAQ. Trimming removed 1 base at V and 7 bases at J, with 13 bases between. The CDR3 loop spans 14 amino acids. This CDR3 is CASSLGGRDGTQYF. CDR3 nucleotides: TGTGCCAGCAGCTTAGGTGGCAGGGACGGGACCCAGTACTTC. Full variable domain (rest looked up from reference TRBV7-6 and TRBJ2-5): GAGVSQSPRYKVTKRGQDVALRCDPISGHVSLYWYRQALGQGPEFLTYFNYEAQQDKSGLPNDRFSAERPEGSISTLTIQRTEQRDSAMYRCASSLGGRDGTQYFGPGTRLLVL.

This clonotype was seen more than once but under ten times. The CDR3 coding sequence is TGTGCCAGCACCCCCATTTGGGACTCCACAGATACGCAGTATTTT. Amino acid sequence: CASTPIWDSTDTQYF. The genes are TRBV7-9 and TRBJ2-3; D perhaps matches TRBD2 (6 bases). There are 15 residues in the CDR3. From germline, CDR1 is SEHNR and CDR2 FQNEAQ (reference sequence). The germline V and J ends were trimmed by 7 bases and 2 bases, with 16 bases remaining between them.

This clonotype came up many times. The rearrangement uses TRBV20-1 and TRBJ2-2; TRBD1 aligns across 9 bases. Unmatched junction bases numbered 4, after V lost 0 bases and J lost 2 bases. CDR3 length equals 16 residues. Germline V CDR1 and CDR2: DFQATT, SNEGSKA (reference sequence). The CDR3 sequence: CSARDRDRENTGELFF. In DNA form, the CDR3 reads TGCAGTGCTAGAGATAGGGACAGGGAAAACACCGGGGAGCTGTTTTTT.

This clonotype occurred many times. The V and J genes are TRBV12-3 or TRBV12-4 and TRBJ1-5, with a weak D call TRBD1 (6 bases). The CDR3 is made up of 14 amino acids. V was cut by 8 bases and J by 7 bases, with 18 bases left in between. The CDR3 sequence is CASCTGAGEQPQHF. The DNA of the CDR3 is TGTGCCAGCTGCACGGGAGCAGGGGAGCAGCCCCAGCATTTT.

The V call is TRBV5-5, the J call TRBJ2-4, with D perhaps matching TRBD2 (6 bases). From germline, CDR1 is SGHKS and CDR2 YYEKEE (reference sequence). The CDR3 has 14 residues. V was clipped by 5 bases and J by 3 bases, with 12 bases between them. CDR3: CASSSFGSKNIQYF. The CDR3 DNA is TGTGCCAGCAGTAGCTTCGGGAGCAAAAACATTCAGTACTTC.

The CDR3 DNA is TGTGCCAGTAGTATAGATGGGACAGGGCAAAATCAGCCCCAGCATTTT. Translation gives CASSIDGTGQNQPQHF. V and J are TRBV19 and TRBJ1-5; TRBD1 aligns across 9 bases. Germline assignment: CDR1 LNHDA and CDR2 SQIVND (reference sequence). The V segment lost 0 bases and the J segment 4 bases; nucleotides outside the gene matches: 4. CDR3 length: 16 amino acids.

This clonotype was seen at least ten times. The chain has TRBV7-2 and TRBJ2-3, with D hard to call. This CDR3 spans 13 amino acids. Germline V gene data show CDR1 as SGHTA and CDR2 as FQGNSA. V was clipped by 1 base and J by 4 bases, with 6 bases between them. CDR3 coding DNA: TGTGCCAGCAGCTTAGGTAGGGCAGATACGCAGTATTTT. Translated: CASSLGRADTQYF.

This clonotype was counted many times. This chain joins TRBV20-1 and TRBJ2-7; 8 bases agree with TRBD2. Germline loops: CDR1 DFQATT, CDR2 SNEGSKA (reference sequence). V gave up 6 bases and J gave up 4 bases; unmatched junction bases: 17. CDR3 size: 16 residues. For the CDR3, the DNA is TGCAGTGCAGTTGGGGATGTTGGCGGGGGGCGGTACGAGCAGTACTTC. As protein: CSAVGDVGGGRYEQYF.

This clonotype was recorded at least ten times. J is TRBJ1-5 and V is TRBV20-1; a possible D gene is TRBD1 (5 bases). This CDR3 spans 13 amino acids. From germline, CDR1 is DFQATT and CDR2 SNEGSKA (reference sequence). The V gene lost 6 bases and the J gene lost 11 bases, with 20 bases spanning the gap. The CDR3 loop is CSAPGVGHETQHF. CDR3 in DNA: TGCAGTGCCCCGGGGGTAGGGCACGAGACCCAGCATTTT.